The present TCR beta chain was sequenced within a study of shared clonotypes between healthy human individuals. Broader study findings: Across subsets, estimated richness was generally greater for naive than for memory populations.

Deep was the level at which the assay was run. Sorted-subset replicate PCRs used roughly 220 ng DNA, roughly 28,000 T cell genomes. The table came from immunoSEQ multiplex PCR; TCRdb's copy has only in-frame clones and leaves some out. The sample carries hundreds of thousands of clones, around 72% recorded once. A CD45RA-negative memory subset and a CD45RA+ naive subset were separated from the CD4+ cells. CDR1 is SQVTM, CDR2 ANQGSEA, per germline. V lost 6 bases and J lost 0, with 20 bases in between. CDR3 length: 16 residues. About this clone itself: Antigen specificity is unknown.

The TCR was taken from a woman aged 25-40 years in good health. Sequenced material: memory CD4+ T cells sorted from blood. Subset defined: CD45RA-negative fraction. The chain uses TRBV29-1 and TRBJ1-1; unclear D gene. The CDR3 sequence is CSVAWIGVSMNTEAFF. The CDR3 bases are TGCAGCGTCGCCTGGATCGGGGTGTCAATGAACACTGAAGCTTTCTTT.